Listed below are T cell receptor beta chains from one sample, sequenced in a study of a mutant IDH1 vaccine in newly diagnosed glioma. Their specific antigens are unknown. Sequenced by immunoSEQ multiplex PCR; TCRdb stores in-frame clones only, minus some. This repertoire shows 35,000 to 55,000 clones, approximately 84% found once; its top ten account for approximately 2.5%. The sample here was PBMCs, taken from a glioma patient whose treatment included an IDH1 peptide vaccine. These receptors came from a woman younger than 30 with glioma. Some clones in this sample may be carry-over from other donors' samples. Both conserved end residues are part of each CDR3. A D gene is named only where the DNA matches it firmly. The size of a clone is reported for some rows only, either as once, few or many, or as a class for expanded clones.

J gene: TRBJ2-7
clone size: NA
V gene: TRBV19
D gene: TRBD2
CDR3 DNA: TGTGCCAGTAGTTACATCGGGGGGGGCGGGAGTGGTGAGCAGTACTTC
CDR3 protein: CASSYIGGGGSGEQYF

J gene: TRBJ1-5
clone size: NA
V gene: TRBV19
D gene: NA
CDR3 DNA: TGTGCCAGTAGTATACGGTATCAGCCCCAGCATTTT
CDR3 protein: CASSIRYQPQHF

J gene: TRBJ1-1
clone size: NA
V gene: TRBV4-1
D gene: NA
CDR3 DNA: TGCGCCACATTCGACGGCACTGAAGCTTTCTTT
CDR3 protein: CATFDGTEAFF

J gene: TRBJ2-7
clone size: NA
V gene: TRBV18
D gene: NA
CDR3 DNA: TGTGCCACCCGGACGGATACCTACGAGCAGTACTTC
CDR3 protein: CATRTDTYEQYF

J gene: TRBJ2-7
clone size: NA
V gene: TRBV19
D gene: NA
CDR3 DNA: TGTGCCAGTAGTATTGGAGTAGGTGATAGCTACGAGCAGTACTTC
CDR3 protein: CASSIGVGDSYEQYF

J gene: TRBJ1-1
clone size: NA
V gene: TRBV5-8
D gene: NA
CDR3 DNA: TGTGCCAGCAGCTTGGGGGGAGGCACTGAAGCTTTCTTT
CDR3 protein: CASSLGGGTEAFF

J gene: TRBJ2-4
clone size: once
V gene: TRBV6-1
D gene: TRBD1
CDR3 DNA: TGTGCCAGCAGTCCACAGGGGGCCAAAAACATTCAGTACTTC
CDR3 protein: CASSPQGAKNIQYF

J gene: TRBJ1-2
clone size: NA
V gene: TRBV25-1
D gene: NA
CDR3 DNA: TGTGCCAGCAGTGAATATTATGGCTATGGCTACACCTTC
CDR3 protein: CASSEYYGYGYTF

J gene: TRBJ1-2
clone size: NA
V gene: TRBV14
D gene: TRBD1
CDR3 DNA: TGTGCCAGCAGCCAAGACGGGCCAGGGGGCTTCTATGGCTACACCTTC
CDR3 protein: CASSQDGPGGFYGYTF

J gene: TRBJ1-2
clone size: medium-sized
V gene: TRBV9
D gene: NA
CDR3 DNA: TGTGCCAGCAGCGTAGGTCGGTGGGGCAGGCGAGTATATGGCTACACCTTC
CDR3 protein: CASSVGRWGRRVYGYTF

J gene: TRBJ2-1
clone size: NA
V gene: TRBV4-1
D gene: NA
CDR3 DNA: TGCGCCAGCAGCCAAGAAACCGGTGATGAGCAGTTCTTC
CDR3 protein: CASSQETGDEQFF

J gene: TRBJ2-2
clone size: NA
V gene: TRBV7-2
D gene: TRBD1
CDR3 DNA: TGTGCCAGCAGCCCGGGACAGGCCACCGGGGAGCTGTTTTTT
CDR3 protein: CASSPGQATGELFF

J gene: TRBJ1-5
clone size: once
V gene: TRBV27
D gene: NA
CDR3 DNA: TGTGCCAGCAGTTTAACAGGGATGGGGTATCAGCCCCAGCATTTT
CDR3 protein: CASSLTGMGYQPQHF

J gene: TRBJ2-2
clone size: NA
V gene: TRBV7-3
D gene: NA
CDR3 DNA: TGTGCCAGCAGCTTAATGGGGAAAGTCTCCGGGGAGCTGTTTTTT
CDR3 protein: CASSLMGKVSGELFF

J gene: TRBJ2-1
clone size: NA
V gene: TRBV20-1
D gene: NA
CDR3 DNA: TGCAGTGCTTGCCGCGATGAGCAGTTCTTC
CDR3 protein: CSACRDEQFF

J gene: TRBJ2-7
clone size: NA
V gene: TRBV6-5
D gene: TRBD2
CDR3 DNA: TGTGCCAGCAGTCCTCTAGCGGTCAACTCCTACGAGCAGTACTTC
CDR3 protein: CASSPLAVNSYEQYF

J gene: TRBJ2-1
clone size: NA
V gene: TRBV5-4
D gene: NA
CDR3 DNA: TGTGCCAGCAGCCGTTTCGAGGGCTGGTACAATGAGCAGTTCTTC
CDR3 protein: CASSRFEGWYNEQFF

J gene: TRBJ1-2
clone size: NA
V gene: TRBV25-1
D gene: NA
CDR3 DNA: TGTGCCAGCAGTGAATACAGGGAGGATGGCTACACCTTC
CDR3 protein: CASSEYREDGYTF

J gene: TRBJ2-2
clone size: NA
V gene: TRBV29-1
D gene: NA
CDR3 DNA: TGCAGCGTTGAAGGCAGACGCGGGGAGCTGTTTTTT
CDR3 protein: CSVEGRRGELFF

J gene: TRBJ2-5
clone size: NA
V gene: TRBV29-1
D gene: NA
CDR3 DNA: TGCAGCGTTGCTACAGGCCAAGAGACCCAGTACTTC
CDR3 protein: CSVATGQETQYF

J gene: TRBJ2-1
clone size: NA
V gene: TRBV6-6
D gene: NA
CDR3 DNA: TGTGCCAGCAGAGTCGTTAATGAGCAGTTCTTC
CDR3 protein: CASRVVNEQFF

J gene: TRBJ1-2
clone size: NA
V gene: TRBV9
D gene: NA
CDR3 DNA: TGTGCCAGCAGCGTAGCTCGGACAGCTGGTTTTTATGGCTACACCTTC
CDR3 protein: CASSVARTAGFYGYTF

J gene: TRBJ1-2
clone size: NA
V gene: TRBV15
D gene: NA
CDR3 DNA: TGTGCCACCAGCAGAGATCCAATGGGGAACTATGGCTACACCTTC
CDR3 protein: CATSRDPMGNYGYTF

J gene: TRBJ2-7
clone size: NA
V gene: TRBV7-9
D gene: TRBD1
CDR3 DNA: TGTGCCAGCAGCTCCGCCGGGACAGGGCACTACGAGCAGTACTTC
CDR3 protein: CASSSAGTGHYEQYF

J gene: TRBJ2-1
clone size: NA
V gene: TRBV6-5
D gene: TRBD2
CDR3 DNA: TGTGCCAGCAGCCGGGGGGGCAATGAGCAGTTCTTC
CDR3 protein: CASSRGGNEQFF

J gene: TRBJ1-1
clone size: NA
V gene: TRBV11-3
D gene: NA
CDR3 DNA: TGTGCCAGCAGCCTCAGGGATGGCGCTGAAGCTTTCTTT
CDR3 protein: CASSLRDGAEAFF

J gene: TRBJ2-3
clone size: NA
V gene: TRBV9
D gene: NA
CDR3 DNA: TGTGCCAGCAGCCCCGGGGAGGCGGGGACGCAGTATTTT
CDR3 protein: CASSPGEAGTQYF

J gene: TRBJ2-7
clone size: NA
V gene: TRBV14
D gene: TRBD2
CDR3 DNA: TGTGCCAGCAGCCCCCCGGGGGGGACGAGTCGCTACGAGCAGTACTTC
CDR3 protein: CASSPPGGTSRYEQYF

J gene: TRBJ2-1
clone size: once
V gene: TRBV5-1
D gene: NA
CDR3 DNA: TGCGCCAGCAGCTTGAACGAGAATGAGCAGTTCTTC
CDR3 protein: CASSLNENEQFF

J gene: TRBJ1-1
clone size: few
V gene: TRBV5-4
D gene: NA
CDR3 DNA: TGTGCCAGCAGCTTGTGGAGGGGTTTGAACACTGAAGCTTTCTTT
CDR3 protein: CASSLWRGLNTEAFF

J gene: TRBJ2-7
clone size: NA
V gene: TRBV27
D gene: TRBD2
CDR3 DNA: TGTGCCAGCAGTTTATCGTGGGCTAGCGGAACCTACGAGCAGTACTTC
CDR3 protein: CASSLSWASGTYEQYF

J gene: TRBJ2-3
clone size: NA
V gene: TRBV5-1
D gene: NA
CDR3 DNA: TGCGCCAGCAGCTTGGTTGATACGCAGTATTTT
CDR3 protein: CASSLVDTQYF

J gene: TRBJ1-6
clone size: NA
V gene: TRBV5-6
D gene: NA
CDR3 DNA: TGTGCCAGCACCAGGTTGGGGGTTCATTCACCCCTCCACTTT
CDR3 protein: CASTRLGVHSPLHF

J gene: TRBJ1-2
clone size: NA
V gene: TRBV5-1
D gene: NA
CDR3 DNA: TGCGCCAGCAGCCCGGGGACATCAGAGGGCTACACCTTC
CDR3 protein: CASSPGTSEGYTF

J gene: TRBJ2-1
clone size: NA
V gene: TRBV23-1
D gene: TRBD2
CDR3 DNA: TGCGCCAGCATTGGTCAGGGACTAGCGGGAGAAGCGGTCTCCTACAATGAGCAGTTCTTC
CDR3 protein: CASIGQGLAGEAVSYNEQFF

J gene: TRBJ1-5
clone size: NA
V gene: TRBV30
D gene: NA
CDR3 DNA: TGTGCCTGGAGCGTATCTCTGATCAATCAGCCCCAGCATTTT
CDR3 protein: CAWSVSLINQPQHF

J gene: TRBJ1-2
clone size: NA
V gene: TRBV9
D gene: TRBD1
CDR3 DNA: TGTGCCAGCAGCGTAGATGGACAGGGGGCGGGTGGCTACACCTTC
CDR3 protein: CASSVDGQGAGGYTF

J gene: TRBJ1-3
clone size: NA
V gene: TRBV19
D gene: TRBD1
CDR3 DNA: TGTGCCACGGGGACAGGAGACTCTGGAAACACCATATATTTT
CDR3 protein: CATGTGDSGNTIYF

J gene: TRBJ1-5
clone size: NA
V gene: TRBV6-5
D gene: NA
CDR3 DNA: TGTGCCAGCAGTTACCGTCGAAATCAGCCCCAGCATTTT
CDR3 protein: CASSYRRNQPQHF

J gene: TRBJ2-5
clone size: NA
V gene: TRBV29-1
D gene: NA
CDR3 DNA: TGCAGCGTTGTATTGGTACAAGAGACCCAGTACTTC
CDR3 protein: CSVVLVQETQYF